This is a list of T cell receptor beta chains from one sample in a study of cytomegalovirus exposure and HLA in healthy donors. Sequencing used immunoSEQ multiplex PCR; TCRdb keeps in-frame clones, though not all of them. Here the sample spans some 200,000 clones, 84% being singletons. Sequencing was performed on PBMCs. These receptors all stem from a woman between 45 and 65 years old in good health and CMV-seropositive. Each CDR3 is given with its conserved first and last residue. D genes are given only for firm matches. Size tells how often a clone was seen (once, few, many) or the class of an expanded clone, and some rows leave it out.

TRBD1 TRBJ1-5 - TRBV10-2 CASSESQGDQPQHF TGCGCCAGCAGTGAGTCACAGGGGGATCAGCCCCAGCATTTT
- TRBJ1-4 - TRBV6-1 CASGSSGEKLFF TGTGCCAGCGGATCTTCAGGGGAAAAACTGTTTTTT
TRBD1 TRBJ1-2 - TRBV27 CASSLSGTVYGYTF TGTGCCAGCAGTTTATCCGGGACAGTCTATGGCTACACCTTC
- TRBJ2-5 - TRBV2 CASLVGAETQYF TGTGCCAGCCTCGTCGGTGCGGAGACCCAGTACTTC
TRBD2 TRBJ2-1 - TRBV6-6 CASSGLAGLLYNEQFF TGTGCCAGCAGTGGACTAGCGGGGCTACTCTACAATGAGCAGTTCTTC
- TRBJ1-6 - TRBV5-1 CASSQLQDSTSPLHF TGCGCCAGCAGCCAACTACAGGATTCAACTTCACCCCTCCACTTT
TRBD1 TRBJ1-2 - TRBV5-4 CASSLDRGRGYTF TGTGCCAGCAGCTTGGACAGGGGAAGGGGCTACACCTTC
- TRBJ1-2 medium-sized TRBV2 CASIPGARKGVDGYTF TGTGCCAGCATACCGGGAGCAAGAAAAGGGGTTGATGGCTACACCTTC
- TRBJ2-7 once TRBV5-1 CASSLGRGPYEQYF TGCGCCAGCAGCTTGGGGCGGGGGCCATACGAGCAGTACTTC
TRBD1 TRBJ2-3 - TRBV28 CASSQGGASSDTQYF TGTGCCAGCAGTCAAGGGGGCGCAAGTTCAGATACGCAGTATTTT
- TRBJ2-1 - TRBV7-9 CASSSDFPGSYNEQFF TGTGCCAGCAGCTCGGACTTCCCCGGCTCCTACAATGAGCAGTTCTTC
- TRBJ2-5 - TRBV6-6 CASGRHLEETQYF TGTGCCAGCGGGAGACACCTGGAAGAGACCCAGTACTTC
TRBD2 TRBJ2-1 - TRBV5-1 CASSLGLAGASNELFF TGCGCCAGCAGCTTGGGACTAGCGGGGGCCAGCAATGAGCTGTTCTTC
- TRBJ1-1 - TRBV11-3 CASTDGTQFEAFF TGTGCCAGCACCGATGGGACACAATTTGAAGCTTTCTTT
- TRBJ2-3 - TRBV11-2 CASSLGQALSTDTQYF TGTGCCAGCAGCTTAGGTCAGGCCCTTAGCACAGATACGCAGTATTTT
TRBD2 TRBJ2-5 - TRBV6-1 CASSDWEGETQYF TGTGCCAGCAGTGATTGGGAGGGGGAGACCCAGTACTTC
- TRBJ1-1 few TRBV5-1 CASSSWRGGTEAFF TGCGCCAGCAGCTCGTGGAGGGGAGGCACTGAAGCTTTCTTT
TRBD1 TRBJ2-2 - TRBV5-1 CASSWATGGQAGELFF TGCGCCAGCAGCTGGGCAACAGGGGGCCAGGCCGGGGAGCTGTTTTTT
TRBD1 TRBJ2-3 - TRBV7-9 CASSPARQGPSTDTQYF TGTGCCAGCAGTCCAGCCCGACAGGGACCTAGCACAGATACGCAGTATTTT
TRBD1 TRBJ2-7 - TRBV5-6 CASSASGQGNPYEQYF TGTGCCAGCAGCGCGAGCGGACAGGGGAATCCCTACGAGCAGTACTTC
TRBD1 TRBJ1-5 - TRBV6-5 CASRGTGGGNQPQHF TGTGCCAGCAGGGGGACAGGAGGGGGCAATCAGCCCCAGCATTTT
TRBD1 TRBJ2-5 - TRBV19 CASSIDRGHRETQYF TGTGCCAGTAGTATCGACAGGGGCCATCGGGAGACCCAGTACTTC
- TRBJ1-6 - TRBV11-2 CASSLAYRDSPLHF TGTGCCAGCAGCTTAGCATACAGGGATTCACCCCTCCACTTT
- TRBJ2-2 - TRBV2 CAIPGSRAGELFF TGTGCCATCCCCGGTTCACGGGCCGGGGAGCTGTTTTTT
TRBD1 TRBJ1-6 - TRBV27 CASSSDRTSNSPLHF TGTGCCAGCAGTTCGGACAGGACATCGAATTCACCCCTCCACTTT
TRBD1 TRBJ1-5 - TRBV6-5 CASSLDRGSNQPQHF TGTGCCAGCAGCCTCGACAGGGGGAGCAATCAGCCCCAGCATTTT
TRBD2 TRBJ2-5 - TRBV15 CATSVPSGVEETQYF TGTGCCACCAGCGTCCCTAGCGGGGTTGAGGAGACCCAGTACTTC
TRBD1 TRBJ2-2 few TRBV6-5 CASSYTHGQAGELFF TGTGCCAGCAGTTACACCCACGGACAGGCCGGGGAGCTGTTTTTT
- TRBJ2-2 - TRBV18 CASSPKRVANTGELFF TGTGCCAGCTCACCAAAACGAGTAGCGAACACCGGGGAGCTGTTTTTT
TRBD2 TRBJ2-5 - TRBV19 CASRAGTGGETQYF TGTGCCAGTAGAGCCGGGACGGGGGGGGAGACCCAGTACTTC
TRBD1 TRBJ1-5 - TRBV28 CASSLQGVSGNQPQHF TGTGCCAGCAGCCTCCAGGGGGTTAGTGGCAATCAGCCCCAGCATTTT
TRBD2 TRBJ2-7 - TRBV15 CATSRGTLGLASYEQYF TGTGCCACCAGCAGAGGTACCCTCGGACTAGCGAGCTACGAGCAGTACTTC
TRBD2 TRBJ2-3 - TRBV9 CASSERKAGRPTDTQYF TGTGCCAGCAGCGAGAGAAAAGCGGGGAGACCCACAGATACGCAGTATTTT
- TRBJ1-1 - TRBV7-9 CSSSFGRMNTEAFF TGTTCCAGCAGCTTTGGCAGAATGAACACTGAAGCTTTCTTT
- TRBJ1-2 - TRBV11-3 CASSLPRGYGYTF TGTGCCAGCAGCTTACCTAGGGGCTATGGCTACACCTTC
TRBD2 TRBJ2-5 - TRBV5-1 CASSLGTSQETQYF TGCGCCAGCAGCTTGGGGACTAGCCAAGAGACCCAGTACTTC
TRBD1 TRBJ2-7 - TRBV5-4 CASSFRTGNYEQYF TGTGCCAGCAGCTTCAGGACAGGTAACTACGAGCAGTACTTC
- TRBJ2-7 - TRBV5-6 CASSLSAAYEQYF TGTGCCAGCAGCTTGAGTGCAGCCTACGAGCAGTACTTC
TRBD1 TRBJ2-7 - TRBV6-5 CASSGQGYVGYEQYF TGTGCCAGCAGTGGACAGGGGTACGTGGGTTACGAGCAGTACTTC
- TRBJ1-1 - TRBV6-1 CASSEGARNTEAFF TGTGCCAGCAGTGAAGGGGCCAGGAACACTGAAGCTTTCTTT
TRBD1 TRBJ1-1 - TRBV19 CASRTGKGTEAFF TGTGCCAGTAGGACAGGGAAGGGGACTGAAGCTTTCTTT
TRBD2 TRBJ2-7 - TRBV28 CASSLGLAGGLGEQYF TGTGCCAGCAGTCTGGGACTAGCGGGGGGACTAGGAGAGCAGTACTTC